Many counts were recorded for the clone carrying this TCR beta chain. V shed 10 bases and J shed 0 bases, with 19 bases lying between them. Germline assignment: CDR1 SNHLY and CDR2 FYNNEI. This CDR3 spans 16 amino acids. TRAV- and TRBV-specific primers were used for first-strand cDNA, which covered alpha and beta chains. Amplification, which lasted roughly 20 PCR cycles, used a constant-region primer and V-primer adapter to amplify TCRs. TCRdb analysed the reads with MiXCR anew, one entry per CDR3 protein. The table includes 65,000 to 85,000 distinct CDR3 sequences, roughly 17% detected once. The data originate from a study of low-dose radiotherapy and immunotherapy resistance in tumors. Study information: The regimen for patients comprised intravenous nivolumab 240 mg every two weeks plus intravenous ipilimumab 1 mg/kg every six weeks. Patients took oral aspirin 300 mg daily for four cycles from cycle 1 day 1.

The time point: after trial treatment. The sample's treatment: LDRT plus nivolumab, ipilimumab, low-dose cyclophosphamide and aspirin (RACIN trial). All of the donors were given nivolumab, ipilimumab, aspirin, low-dose cyclophosphamide and low-dose radiotherapy as part of RACIN, a single-arm trial. Source: PBMCs, taken after low-dose radiotherapy plus immunotherapy. The origin of this receptor is a male donor with prostate cancer. The gene calls are TRBV2 and TRBJ1-3; D unclear. The chain's CDR3 is CAISRQLLASGNTIYF. CDR3 in DNA: TGTGCCATCTCCAGGCAGCTCCTAGCCTCTGGAAACACCATATATTTT.